Sequencing of this T cell receptor (beta chain) was carried out in a study of blood T cells in healthy people across ages (dated by TCRdb to about 2015). Study-level background: In model experiments, roughly one uniquely barcoded TCR beta cDNA molecule per two T cells was captured by template switching. Using deep sequencing normalized with unique cDNA molecular identifiers, the study measured how TCR beta repertoire diversity changes with age. For two donors (one aged 18 to 30 and one aged 80 or older), the study analyzed two additional independent replicas of 1 million unique cDNA reads from the same blood draw. To avoid experimental bias, donors of different ages were randomly spread across the sequencing lanes. The donors were divided into four age groups: young (average roughly 15 years), middle-aged (approximately 39), aged (62) and long-lived (about 80). Summary of the overall study and its limitations: Donor CMV infection status was unknown, potentially confounding age-related changes in expanded clonotypes. Compared with the aged group, more naive CD4+ T cells, fewer expanded clones and increased TCR diversity were shown by the long-lived group, suggesting age selection. Total diversity estimates from one million sequenced T cells were considered lower bounds and underestimates. The percentage of naive T cells measured by flow cytometry correlated strongly with observed TCR beta diversity. Because profiling used bulk unsorted PBMCs, naive and antigen-experienced compartments could not be compared conclusively. As age increased, observed TCR beta diversity per million T cells dropped in a roughly linear way, and a significant reduction was already evident by age 40.

The CDR3 numbers 14 residues from cysteine through phenylalanine. Just CDR3 DNA is preserved here, 42 bases in frame from base 1. The germline V end is reduced by 5 bases and the J end by 4 bases; junction bases left unmatched: 6. The germline V gene specifies SGHTA as CDR1 and FQGNSA as CDR2. Worth noting for this clonotype: It has no known antigen specificity. No base-level quality is on record; no much larger clone is a single base apart.

The donors were under 40 Caucasian individuals from Russia, aged 6 to 90 years, who were systemically healthy. Around 10 milliliters of peripheral blood were drawn from each donor into EDTA-treated Vacutainer tubes. Ficoll-Paque density-gradient centrifugation was used to isolate PBMCs, with at least 6 million per sample. Total RNA was extracted from PBMCs with Trizol reagent, with at least 5 micrograms obtained per sample. For every donor, flow cytometry on a PBMC aliquot measured the percentage of naive CD45RAhigh/CD27high T cells. Library preparation was by 5' RACE. Sequenced on an Illumina HiSeq 2500. The second PCR ran for roughly 7 to 12 cycles and used a J-beta primer mix along with a sample-barcoded 5' primer. A template-switch 5' adaptor carrying 12 random nucleotides introduced a unique molecular identifier onto each TCR beta cDNA molecule. Each sample yielded at least 2.5 million CDR3-containing paired-end reads. First-strand cDNA synthesis was performed from all RNA using the Mint cDNA synthesis kit, with priming by a TRBC-specific oligonucleotide. All cDNA was treated with uracil-DNA glycosylase and then went through a first 18-cycle PCR with the universal primers M1SS and BC2_uni_R. From the authors' description of their analysis: For normalization, 1 million high-quality reads were randomly selected from each sample, with every read carrying a distinct molecular identifier. Reads sharing molecular identifiers were discarded rather than binned into consensus sequences. MiTCR, set to a Q25 quality threshold and the strictest error-elimination algorithm, was used for CDR3 identification, clonotype clustering and error correction. A nonparametric unseen species model with Euler transformation was used to estimate a lower bound on total TCR beta diversity. TCRdb trimmed public reads at Q25 via fastp, called clones via MiXCR and kept in-frame beta chains. Rows merge per CDR3 protein into single entries with the most common DNA and genes. The V and J calls were determined by TCRdb, not by the authors. The sample table holds 450,000 to 700,000 distinct CDR3 sequences, of which approximately 30% were seen once. Clones ranked in the top ten supply roughly 18% of the sample.

Sequenced sample: blood. The rearranged segments are TRBV7-2 and TRBJ1-2, and 8 bases in between align with TRBD1. The clonotype was recovered from a woman in her sixties or seventies in good health. The DNA sequence is TGTGCCAGCAGCACCGACAGGGGCGTCTATGGCTACACCTTC. It codes for CASSTDRGVYGYTF.